The rows below give T cell receptor beta chains drawn from one sample of a study of shared clonotypes between healthy human individuals. The repertoire was sequenced with immunoSEQ multiplex PCR; TCRdb's copy has only in-frame clones and lacks some. The profile shows 950,000 to 1,100,000 clones, approximately 76% of them singletons. The sequenced sample consisted of memory CD4+ T cells sorted from blood. The source is a man aged 18 to 29 in good health. CDR3s include the opening cysteine and the closing phenylalanine or tryptophan. A D gene is named only where the DNA matches it firmly. A clone size is listed for some rows: how often the clone was seen (once, few, many), or a class if it is expanded.

d_call	j_call	v_call	clone_size	cdr3_nt	cdr3_aa
-	TRBJ2-1	TRBV4-3	-	TGCGCCAGCAGCCAAGATTTGGCCCGCTACAATGAGCAGTTCTTC	CASSQDLARYNEQFF
TRBD1	TRBJ1-5	TRBV5-5	-	TGTGCCAGCAGCTCGCAGGGGGCGGGAAATAGCAATCAGCCCCAGCATTTT	CASSSQGAGNSNQPQHF
TRBD2	TRBJ2-3	TRBV7-9	-	TGTGCCAGCAGCGAACAGGGACTAGCGGCGACAGATACGCAGTATTTT	CASSEQGLAATDTQYF
-	TRBJ2-5	TRBV5-4	once	TGTGCCAGCAGCTTGGAGGAGGGAAGGGGAGAGACCCAGTACTTC	CASSLEEGRGETQYF
-	TRBJ1-4	TRBV6-1	-	TGTGCCAGCAGGCGACAGATCATTAATGAAAAACTGTTTTTT	CASRRQIINEKLFF
-	TRBJ2-7	TRBV5-5	few	TGTGCCAGCAGCTTCAGGGAATTATCCTACGAGCAGTACTTC	CASSFRELSYEQYF
TRBD1	TRBJ1-5	TRBV5-1	-	TGCGCCAGCAGCTTAGAACCTACAGGGGGCAGCAATCAGCCCCAGCATTTT	CASSLEPTGGSNQPQHF
TRBD2	TRBJ2-2	TRBV7-6	-	TGTGCCAGCAGCTTAATGCAACTAGCGGCCTCCGGCGGGGAGCTGTTTTTT	CASSLMQLAASGGELFF
-	TRBJ2-1	TRBV5-6	-	TGTGCCAGCAGCTTGGGCAGGAGCCAATACAATGAGCAGTTCTTC	CASSLGRSQYNEQFF
-	TRBJ2-1	TRBV4-2	-	TGTGCCAGCAGCCGAACAAACGAGGGGGAGCAGTTCTTC	CASSRTNEGEQFF
-	TRBJ1-2	TRBV10-3	-	TGTGCCATCAGCGAAGGGACATCACGAGTTCGTAACACCTTC	CAISEGTSRVRNTF
-	TRBJ1-2	TRBV6-1	-	TGTGCCAGCAGTGAAGTAACGGGAGTCAACTATGGCTACACCTTC	CASSEVTGVNYGYTF
-	TRBJ1-1	TRBV13	-	TGTGCCAGCAGCTTAAAGGGAATCACTGAAGCTTTCTTT	CASSLKGITEAFF
TRBD2	TRBJ2-1	TRBV9	few	TGTGCCAGCAGCGTAAACGGGGGGGAATACAATGAGCAGTTCTTC	CASSVNGGEYNEQFF
-	TRBJ1-2	TRBV18	-	TGTGCCAGCTCACCCCCGACCGGAGGCTATGGCTACACCTTC	CASSPPTGGYGYTF
-	TRBJ2-1	TRBV5-1	-	TGCGCCAGCAGACTAGGGCCGGAAAACTACAATGAGCAGTTCTTC	CASRLGPENYNEQFF
-	TRBJ2-5	TRBV11-2	few	TGTGCCAGCAGCAAACAACGGGAGACCCAGTACTTC	CASSKQRETQYF
TRBD2	TRBJ2-6	TRBV15	-	TGTGCCACCAGCAGAGATTTAAAGGGAGGGACGGGGGCCAACGTCCTGACTTTC	CATSRDLKGGTGANVLTF
-	TRBJ2-7	TRBV5-1	-	TGCGCCAGCAGCTTTGGGCGAGCTAACCCTGGGGCCTACGAGCAGTACTTC	CASSFGRANPGAYEQYF
-	TRBJ1-2	TRBV7-9	-	TGTGCCAGCAGCTTACATGGCTACACCTTC	CASSLHGYTF
-	TRBJ2-7	TRBV27	-	TGTGCCAGCAGAGACCTAGGGGTTGACGAGCAGTACTTC	CASRDLGVDEQYF
-	TRBJ1-4	TRBV6-5	-	TGTGCCAGCAGTTACGGGGGGATAACTAATGAAAAACTGTTTTTT	CASSYGGITNEKLFF
-	TRBJ2-1	TRBV7-2	-	TGTGCCAGCAGCCCCCCGGGTCGACACAATGAGCAGTTCTTC	CASSPPGRHNEQFF
TRBD1	TRBJ2-7	TRBV18	-	TGTGCCAGCTCACCGCGACAGGGGGTCTACGAGCAGTACTTC	CASSPRQGVYEQYF
TRBD1	TRBJ1-6	TRBV11-2	-	TGTGCCAGCAGCCCCGGGACAGGGGCACCCCTCCACTTT	CASSPGTGAPLHF
TRBD1	TRBJ2-6	TRBV9	-	TGTGCCAGCAGCGCTAGGGGGCCTGGGGCCAACGTCCTGACTTTC	CASSARGPGANVLTF
-	TRBJ1-2	TRBV5-4	-	TGTGCCAGCAGCTCAGGGCCCGACGGACCGAGGGATGGCTACACCTTC	CASSSGPDGPRDGYTF
TRBD2	TRBJ2-1	TRBV10-3	-	TGTGCCATCAAGGGGACTAGCGGCAGCTCCTACAATGAGCAGTTCTTC	CAIKGTSGSSYNEQFF
-	TRBJ2-3	TRBV7-2	-	TGTGCCAGCAGCTTAGCGGGGCCGCAAACAGATACGCAGTATTTT	CASSLAGPQTDTQYF
-	TRBJ1-1	TRBV11-3	-	TGTGCCAGCAGCAGGGGAGGCACTGAAGCTTTCTTT	CASSRGGTEAFF
-	TRBJ1-1	TRBV15	-	TGTGCCACCAGCAGAGGGCGTATAGCGGCAGAATTCACTGAAGCTTTCTTT	CATSRGRIAAEFTEAFF
-	TRBJ1-2	TRBV5-4	few	TGTGCCAGCAGCTTGGCCCCAGGGGAGGGAGGCTACACCTTC	CASSLAPGEGGYTF
TRBD2	TRBJ2-3	TRBV30	-	TGTGCCTGGAGTGGAGTAGCGGGGAGCACAGATACGCAGTATTTT	CAWSGVAGSTDTQYF
-	TRBJ1-3	TRBV4-1	-	TGCGCCAGCAGCCTCCTACTTAGCTCTGGAAACACCATATATTTT	CASSLLLSSGNTIYF
TRBD1	TRBJ1-2	TRBV10-1	-	TGCGCCAGCAGTGAGGATCATGGGACAGGGGACACCTATGGCTACACCTTC	CASSEDHGTGDTYGYTF
-	TRBJ1-1	TRBV9	-	TGTGCCAGCAGCCCGAGGGGGTTCACGAACACTGAAGCTTTCTTT	CASSPRGFTNTEAFF
-	TRBJ2-7	TRBV27	-	TGTGCCAGCAGTTGGCAAGCGCAGTGGGGTACCTACGAGCAGTACTTC	CASSWQAQWGTYEQYF